The following is a T cell receptor beta chain sequence with its context. This entry belongs to a study of CD8 T cells in Susac syndrome. The CDR3 is 17 amino acids. CDR1 is MNHNS, CDR2 SASEGT, per germline. V was trimmed by 0 bases and J by 0 bases, leaving 11 bases between them. The RNA, 0.5 to 1 ug, was put through reverse transcription using random hexamers. The method of amplification for TCR beta CDR3 was immunoSEQ multiplex PCR, covering 54 Vbeta and 13 Jbeta. MiXCR, run by TCRdb on the immunoSEQ multiplex PCR reads, gives a single entry per CDR3 protein. Among more than 95,000 distinct CDR3 sequences listed, roughly 93% were seen once. The multiple sclerosis controls comprised treatment-naive patients whose relapsing-remitting disease was stable or active. TEMRA cells were FACS-enriched, while CD8+ and CD4+ T cells were negatively isolated.

The source material was CD8+ T cells from PBMCs. The chain joins TRBV6-1 to TRBJ2-2, with D perhaps matching TRBD1 or TRBD2 (6 bases each). The sequence came from a human donor with multiple sclerosis. CDR3 DNA: TGTGCCAGCAGTGAAGCTATGGGGGGCTCGAACACCGGGGAGCTGTTTTTT. Encoded protein: CASSEAMGGSNTGELFF.